This T cell receptor beta chain comes out of a study of response to subunit inactivated influenza vaccine. TCRdb processed the RT-PCR reads anew with MiXCR; each CDR3 protein has one entry. The profile covers roughly 500,000 distinct CDR3 sequences, with approximately 15% appearing a single time and around 3% taken by the ten largest. Deletions cut 4 bases from V and 6 bases from J, with 22 bases between. This CDR3 region has 16 residues. Germline loops: CDR1 SGHNT, CDR2 YYREEE (reference sequence). The specimen comprised CD4+ T cells sorted from PBMCs, sampled less than 30 months after vaccination. The receptor was derived from a man aged 45 to 70 who received an inactivated influenza vaccine. V gene TRBV5-4 combines with J gene TRBJ1-2; perhaps TRBD1 as D (5 bases). CDR3 loop: CASSPGRQQERHGYTF. The CDR3, as DNA: TGTGCCAGCAGCCCTGGTCGACAGCAGGAAAGGCATGGCTACACCTTC. The entire variable domain, with the rest obtained from reference TRBV5-4 and TRBJ1-2, is as follows: ETGVTQSPTHLIKTRGQQVTLRCSSQSGHNTVSWYQQALGQGPQFIFQYYREEENGRGNFPPRFSGLQFPNYSSELNVNALELDDSALYLCASSPGRQQERHGYTFGSGTRLTVV.